This T cell receptor (beta chain) emerged from a study of cytomegalovirus exposure and HLA in healthy donors. Points from the study as a whole: With further analysis later on, most CMV-associated TCR beta chains appeared HLA-restricted. Relative to the approximately 670-donor mean, N-insertions were reportedly fewer in an Asian-associated ancestry cluster in a later analysis. Many donors shared some public TCRs, even though most TCR sequences were rare.

The PCR had 60 Vbeta and 13 Jbeta primers. Source study methods: Around 9.9 million shared chains were among the approximately 76 million unique TCR beta chains that a later analysis counted. Sequencing was performed with immunoSEQ multiplex PCR; in TCRdb, only in-frame clones are kept and a portion is missing. The V and J calls and clone size come from that table; D and trimming were worked out from the DNA. The repertoire holds about 130,000 clones, with about 80% as singletons. As for this clone: Its antigen is as yet unknown.

This TCR was recovered from a man aged 25 to 40 in good health and CMV-seronegative. The sequencing sample was made of PBMCs.

The CDR3 DNA follows: TGTGCCAGCAGCTTCGGGACAGGGGTTCACGAGCAGTACTTC. This sequence encodes CASSFGTGVHEQYF. This chain joins TRBV5-6 and TRBJ2-7; 10 bases are a match to TRBD1. Losses at the gene ends were 2 bases for V and 5 bases for J; bases not matched to a gene: 4. The CDR3 loop spans 14 amino acids. From germline, CDR1 is SGHDT and CDR2 YYEEEE.